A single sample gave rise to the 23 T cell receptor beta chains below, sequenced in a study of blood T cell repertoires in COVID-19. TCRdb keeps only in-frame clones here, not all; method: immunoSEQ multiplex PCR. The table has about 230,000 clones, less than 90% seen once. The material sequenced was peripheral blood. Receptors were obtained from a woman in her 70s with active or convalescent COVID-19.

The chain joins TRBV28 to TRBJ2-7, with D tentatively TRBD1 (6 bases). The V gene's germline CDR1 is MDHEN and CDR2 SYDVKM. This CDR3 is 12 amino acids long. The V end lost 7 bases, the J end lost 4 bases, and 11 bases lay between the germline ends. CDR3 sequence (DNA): TGTGCCAGCAATAACAGGGATTACGAGCAGTACTTC. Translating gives CASNNRDYEQYF. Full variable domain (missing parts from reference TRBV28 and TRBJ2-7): DVKVTQSSRYLVKRTGEKVFLECVQDMDHENMFWYRQDPGLGLRLIYFSYDVKMKEKGDIPEGYSVSREKKERFSLILESASTNQTSMYLCASNNRDYEQYFGPGTRLTVT.

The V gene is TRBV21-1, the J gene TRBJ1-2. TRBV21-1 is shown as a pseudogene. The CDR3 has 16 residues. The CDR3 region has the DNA TGTGCCAGCAGCAACTCGGGGGGACCCGATAACTATGGCTACACCTTC. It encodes CASSNSGGPDNYGYTF.

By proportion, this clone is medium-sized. The CDR3 bases are TGTGCCACCAGTGACCGCCAGCGGGAGCCTAACGAGCAGTACTTC. Translating it yields CATSDRQREPNEQYF. The rearrangement uses TRBV24-1 and TRBJ2-7; 8 positions match TRBD2. Germline lookup yields CDR1 KGHDR and CDR2 SFDVKD. This CDR3 is 15 amino acids long. The trim removed 4 bases at V and 5 bases at J, leaving 9 bases unmatched.

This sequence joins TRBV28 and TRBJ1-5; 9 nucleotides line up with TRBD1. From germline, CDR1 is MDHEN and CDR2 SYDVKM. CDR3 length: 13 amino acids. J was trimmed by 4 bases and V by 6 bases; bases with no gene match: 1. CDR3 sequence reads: CASRGTGNQPQHF. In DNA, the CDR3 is TGTGCCAGCAGGGGGACAGGGAATCAGCCCCAGCATTTT.

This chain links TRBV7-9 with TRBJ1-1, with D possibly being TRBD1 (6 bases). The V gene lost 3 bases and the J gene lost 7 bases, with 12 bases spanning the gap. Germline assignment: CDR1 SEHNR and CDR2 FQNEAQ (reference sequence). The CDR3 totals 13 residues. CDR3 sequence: CASSLGAGDEAFF. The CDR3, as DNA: TGTGCCAGCAGCTTGGGGGCGGGGGATGAAGCTTTCTTT.

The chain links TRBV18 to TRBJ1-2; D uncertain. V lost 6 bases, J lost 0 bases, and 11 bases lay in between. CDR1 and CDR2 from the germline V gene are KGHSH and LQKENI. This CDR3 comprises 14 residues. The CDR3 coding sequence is TGTGCCAGCTCTCCTACAGAAACTAACTATGGCTACACCTTC. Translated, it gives CASSPTETNYGYTF.

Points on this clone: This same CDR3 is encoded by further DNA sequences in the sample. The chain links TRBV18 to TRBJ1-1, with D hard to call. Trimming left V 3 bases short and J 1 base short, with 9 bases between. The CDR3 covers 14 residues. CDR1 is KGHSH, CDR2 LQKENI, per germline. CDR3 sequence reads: CASSPDRGNTEAFF. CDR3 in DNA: TGTGCCAGCTCACCTGACCGGGGGAACACTGAAGCTTTCTTT.

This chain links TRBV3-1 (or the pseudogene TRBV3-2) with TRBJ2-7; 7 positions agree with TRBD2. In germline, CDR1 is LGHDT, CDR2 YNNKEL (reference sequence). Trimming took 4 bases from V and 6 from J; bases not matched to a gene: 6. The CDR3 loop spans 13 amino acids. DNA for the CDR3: TGTGCCAGCAGCCTCTCAGGACTAGGCGAGCAGTACTTC. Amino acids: CASSLSGLGEQYF.

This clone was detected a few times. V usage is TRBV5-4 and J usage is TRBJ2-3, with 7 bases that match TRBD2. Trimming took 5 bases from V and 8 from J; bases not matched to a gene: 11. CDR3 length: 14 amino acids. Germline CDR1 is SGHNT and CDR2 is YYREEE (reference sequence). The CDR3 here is CASSPGTNEGTQYF. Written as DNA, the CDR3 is TGTGCCAGCAGTCCCGGGACTAACGAGGGTACGCAGTATTTT.

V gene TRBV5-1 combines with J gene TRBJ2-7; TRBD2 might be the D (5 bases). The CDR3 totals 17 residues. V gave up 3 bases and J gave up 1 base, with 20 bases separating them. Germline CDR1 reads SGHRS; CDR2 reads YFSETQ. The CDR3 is CASSSGSSAVPSYEQYF. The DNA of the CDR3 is TGCGCCAGCAGCTCTGGTTCGTCAGCGGTACCTTCCTACGAGCAGTACTTC.

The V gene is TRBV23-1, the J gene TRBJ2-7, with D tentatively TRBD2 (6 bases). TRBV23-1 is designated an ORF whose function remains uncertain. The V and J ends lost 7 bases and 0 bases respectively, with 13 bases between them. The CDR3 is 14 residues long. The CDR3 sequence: CASKMWTTSYEQYF. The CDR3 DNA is TGCGCCAGCAAAATGTGGACTACCTCCTACGAGCAGTACTTC.

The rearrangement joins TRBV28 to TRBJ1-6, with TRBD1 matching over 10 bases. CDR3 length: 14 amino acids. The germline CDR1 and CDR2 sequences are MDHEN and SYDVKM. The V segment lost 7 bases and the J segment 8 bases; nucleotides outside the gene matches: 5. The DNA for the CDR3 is TGTGCCAGCACCTCCGGGACAGGGGATTCACCCCTCCACTTT. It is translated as CASTSGTGDSPLHF.

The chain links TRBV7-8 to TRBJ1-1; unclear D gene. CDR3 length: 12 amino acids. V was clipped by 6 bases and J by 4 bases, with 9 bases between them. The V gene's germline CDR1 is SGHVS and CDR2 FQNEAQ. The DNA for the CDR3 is TGTGCCAGCAGGCCCTTGGCCACTGAAGCTTTCTTT. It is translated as CASRPLATEAFF.

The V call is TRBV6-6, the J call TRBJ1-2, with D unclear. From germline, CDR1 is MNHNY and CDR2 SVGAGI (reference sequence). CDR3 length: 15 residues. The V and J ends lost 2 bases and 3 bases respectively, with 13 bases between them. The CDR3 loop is CASSYVRIPHYGYTF. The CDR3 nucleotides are TGTGCCAGCAGTTACGTCCGTATTCCTCACTATGGCTACACCTTC.

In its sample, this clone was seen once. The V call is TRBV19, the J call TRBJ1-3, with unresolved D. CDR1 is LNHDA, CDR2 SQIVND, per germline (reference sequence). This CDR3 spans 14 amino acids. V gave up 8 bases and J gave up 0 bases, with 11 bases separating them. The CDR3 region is CASARGNSGNTIYF. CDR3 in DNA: TGTGCCAGTGCCCGGGGTAACTCTGGAAACACCATATATTTT.

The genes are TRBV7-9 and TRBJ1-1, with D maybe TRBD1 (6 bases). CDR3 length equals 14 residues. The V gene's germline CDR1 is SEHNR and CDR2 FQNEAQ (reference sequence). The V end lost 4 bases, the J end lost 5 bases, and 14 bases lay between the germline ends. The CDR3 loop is CASSSQATGTEAFF. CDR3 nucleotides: TGTGCCAGCAGCTCCCAAGCTACAGGGACTGAAGCTTTCTTT. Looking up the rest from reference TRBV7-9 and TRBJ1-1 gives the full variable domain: DTGVSQNPRHKITKRGQNVTFRCDPISEHNRLYWYRQTLGQGPEFLTYFQNEAQLEKSRLLSDRFSAERPKGSFSTLEIQRTEQGDSAMYLCASSSQATGTEAFFGQGTRLTVV.

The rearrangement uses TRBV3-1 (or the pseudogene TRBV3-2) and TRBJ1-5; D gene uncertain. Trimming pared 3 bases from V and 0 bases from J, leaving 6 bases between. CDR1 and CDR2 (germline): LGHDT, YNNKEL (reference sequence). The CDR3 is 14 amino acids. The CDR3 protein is CASSQAFSNQPQHF. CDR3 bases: TGTGCCAGCAGCCAGGCTTTTAGCAATCAGCCCCAGCATTTT.

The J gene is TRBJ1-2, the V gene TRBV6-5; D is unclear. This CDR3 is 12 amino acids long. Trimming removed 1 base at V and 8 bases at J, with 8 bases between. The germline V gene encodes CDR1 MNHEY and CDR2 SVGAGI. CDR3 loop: CASSYWEGGYTF. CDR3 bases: TGTGCCAGCAGTTACTGGGAGGGCGGCTACACCTTC.

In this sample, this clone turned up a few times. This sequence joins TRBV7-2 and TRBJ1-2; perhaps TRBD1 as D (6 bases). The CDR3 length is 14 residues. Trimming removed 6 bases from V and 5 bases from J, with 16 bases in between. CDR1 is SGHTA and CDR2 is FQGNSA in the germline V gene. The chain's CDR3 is CASSLTTGWYGYTF. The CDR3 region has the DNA TGTGCCAGCAGTTTAACCACAGGGTGGTATGGCTACACCTTC.

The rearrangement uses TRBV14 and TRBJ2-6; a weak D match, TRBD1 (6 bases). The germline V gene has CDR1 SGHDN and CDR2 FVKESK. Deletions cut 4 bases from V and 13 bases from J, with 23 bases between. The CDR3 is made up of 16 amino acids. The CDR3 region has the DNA TGTGCCAGCAGCCCCCTTGGGGCAGGGGTCGTCAGGGTCCTGACTTTC. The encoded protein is CASSPLGAGVVRVLTF.

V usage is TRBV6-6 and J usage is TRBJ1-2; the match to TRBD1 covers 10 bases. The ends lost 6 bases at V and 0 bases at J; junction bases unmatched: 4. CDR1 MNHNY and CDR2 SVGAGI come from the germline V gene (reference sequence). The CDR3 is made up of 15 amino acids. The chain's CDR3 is CASRAGQGANYGYTF. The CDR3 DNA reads TGTGCCAGCAGGGCCGGACAGGGGGCTAACTATGGCTACACCTTC.

The CDR3 coding sequence is TGTGCCAGCAGTTTGACAGGGGGAAGAACTGAAGCTTTCTTT. Protein: CASSLTGGRTEAFF. This chain connects TRBV6-6 to TRBJ1-1; 9 bases align to TRBD1. This CDR3 has 14 amino acids. Germline lookup yields CDR1 MNHNY and CDR2 SVGAGI (reference sequence). J lost 5 bases, V lost 4 bases, and 5 bases had no gene match.

Written as DNA, the CDR3 is TGTGCCAGCAGTTACAGCTCATCTAGCACAGATACGCAGTATTTT. Translating gives CASSYSSSSTDTQYF. The chain couples TRBV6-2 or TRBV6-3 to TRBJ2-3; D remains ambiguous. V was clipped by 2 bases and J by 0 bases, with 9 bases between them. Germline assignment: CDR1 MNHEY and CDR2 SVGEGT. The CDR3 loop spans 15 amino acids.